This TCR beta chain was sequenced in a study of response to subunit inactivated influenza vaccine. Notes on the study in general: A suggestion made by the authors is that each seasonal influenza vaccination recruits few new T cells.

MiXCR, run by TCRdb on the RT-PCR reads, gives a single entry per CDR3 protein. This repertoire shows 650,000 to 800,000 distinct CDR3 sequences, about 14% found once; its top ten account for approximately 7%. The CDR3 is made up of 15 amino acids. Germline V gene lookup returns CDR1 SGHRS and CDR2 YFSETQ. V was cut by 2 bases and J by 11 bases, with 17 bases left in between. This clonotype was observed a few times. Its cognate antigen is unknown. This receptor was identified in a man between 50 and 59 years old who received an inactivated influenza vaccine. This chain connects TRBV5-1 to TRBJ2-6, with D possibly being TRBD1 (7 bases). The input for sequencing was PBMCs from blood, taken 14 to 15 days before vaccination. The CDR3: CASSFPQGTLDVLTF. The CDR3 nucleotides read TGCGCCAGCAGCTTCCCACAGGGGACTCTAGACGTCCTGACTTTC. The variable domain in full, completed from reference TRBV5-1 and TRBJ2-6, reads KAGVTQTPRYLIKTRGQQVTLSCSPISGHRSVSWYQQTPGQGLQFLFEYFSETQRNKGNFPGRFSGRQFSNSRSEMNVSTLELGDSALYLCASSFPQGTLDVLTFGAGSRLTVL.